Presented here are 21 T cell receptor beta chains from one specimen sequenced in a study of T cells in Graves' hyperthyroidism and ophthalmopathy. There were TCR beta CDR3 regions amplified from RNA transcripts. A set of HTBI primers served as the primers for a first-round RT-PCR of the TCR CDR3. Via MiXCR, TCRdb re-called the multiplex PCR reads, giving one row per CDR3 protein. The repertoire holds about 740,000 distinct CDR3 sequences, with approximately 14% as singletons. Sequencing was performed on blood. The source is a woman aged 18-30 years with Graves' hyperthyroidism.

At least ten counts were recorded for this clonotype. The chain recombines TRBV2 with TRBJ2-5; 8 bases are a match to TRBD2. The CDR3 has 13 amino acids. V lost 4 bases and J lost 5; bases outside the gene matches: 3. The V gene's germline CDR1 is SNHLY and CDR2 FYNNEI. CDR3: CASSVRGGETQYF. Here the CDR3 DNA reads TGTGCCAGCAGTGTACGGGGGGGGGAGACCCAGTACTTC.

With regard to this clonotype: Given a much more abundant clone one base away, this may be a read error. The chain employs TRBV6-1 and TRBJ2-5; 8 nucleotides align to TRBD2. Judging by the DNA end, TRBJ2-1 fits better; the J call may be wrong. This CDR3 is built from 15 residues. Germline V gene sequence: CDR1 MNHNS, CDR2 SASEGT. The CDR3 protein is CASNPSGSWLETQFF. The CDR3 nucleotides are TGTGCCAGCAACCCTAGCGGGTCATGGCTAGAGACCCAGTTCTTC.

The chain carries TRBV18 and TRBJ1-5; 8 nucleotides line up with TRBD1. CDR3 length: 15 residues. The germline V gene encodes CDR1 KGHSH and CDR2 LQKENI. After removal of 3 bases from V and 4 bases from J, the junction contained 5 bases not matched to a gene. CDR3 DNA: TGTGCCAGCTCACCCCAGGGGGCGCAGAATCAGCCCCAGCATTTT. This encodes CASSPQGAQNQPQHF.

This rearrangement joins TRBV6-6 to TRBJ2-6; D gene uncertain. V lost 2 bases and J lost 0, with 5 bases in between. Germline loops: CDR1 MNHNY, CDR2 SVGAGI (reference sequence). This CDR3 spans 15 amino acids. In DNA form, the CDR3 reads TGTGCCAGCAGTTACGGGGACTCTGGGGCCAACGTCCTGACTTTC. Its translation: CASSYGDSGANVLTF.

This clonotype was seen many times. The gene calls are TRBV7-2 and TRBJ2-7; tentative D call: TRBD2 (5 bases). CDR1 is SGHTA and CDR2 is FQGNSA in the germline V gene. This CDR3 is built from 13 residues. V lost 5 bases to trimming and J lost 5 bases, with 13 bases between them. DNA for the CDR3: TGTGCCAGCAGCCCGAGGGAGATCAACGAGCAGTACTTC. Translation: CASSPREINEQYF.

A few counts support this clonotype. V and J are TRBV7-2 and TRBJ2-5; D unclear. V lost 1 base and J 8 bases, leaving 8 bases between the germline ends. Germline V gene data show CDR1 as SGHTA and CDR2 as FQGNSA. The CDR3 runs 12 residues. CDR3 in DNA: TGTGCCAGCAGCTTAGGGCCGCGAACCCAGTACTTC. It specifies CASSLGPRTQYF.

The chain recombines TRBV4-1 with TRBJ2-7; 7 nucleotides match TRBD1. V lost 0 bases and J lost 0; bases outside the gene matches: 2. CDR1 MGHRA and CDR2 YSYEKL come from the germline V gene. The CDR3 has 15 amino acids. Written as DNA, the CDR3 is TGCGCCAGCAGCCAAGATGGGACAGACTCCTACGAGCAGTACTTC. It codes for CASSQDGTDSYEQYF.

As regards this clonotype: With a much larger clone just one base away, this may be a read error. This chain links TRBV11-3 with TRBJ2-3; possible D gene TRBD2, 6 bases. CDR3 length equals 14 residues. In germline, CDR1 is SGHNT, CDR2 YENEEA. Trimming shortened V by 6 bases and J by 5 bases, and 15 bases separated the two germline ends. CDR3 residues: CASSLSSEQDTQYF. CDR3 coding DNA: TGTGCCAGCAGTCTGTCTAGCGAGCAAGATACGCAGTATTTT.

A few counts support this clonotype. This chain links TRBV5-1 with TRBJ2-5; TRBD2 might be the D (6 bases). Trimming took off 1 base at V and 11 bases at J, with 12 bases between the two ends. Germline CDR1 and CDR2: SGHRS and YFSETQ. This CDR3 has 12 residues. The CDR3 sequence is CASSLSPGLQYF. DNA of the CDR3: TGCGCCAGCAGCTTGTCTCCGGGACTTCAGTACTTC. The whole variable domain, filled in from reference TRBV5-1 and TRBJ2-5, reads KAGVTQTPRYLIKTRGQQVTLSCSPISGHRSVSWYQQTPGQGLQFLFEYFSETQRNKGNFPGRFSGRQFSNSRSEMNVSTLELGDSALYLCASSLSPGLQYFGPGTRLLVL.

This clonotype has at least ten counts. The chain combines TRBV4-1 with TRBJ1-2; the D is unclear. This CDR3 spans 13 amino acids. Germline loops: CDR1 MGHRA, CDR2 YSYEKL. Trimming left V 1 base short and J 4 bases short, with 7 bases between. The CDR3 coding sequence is TGCGCCAGCAGCCAAGTGACGGGCTATGGCTACACCTTC. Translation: CASSQVTGYGYTF.

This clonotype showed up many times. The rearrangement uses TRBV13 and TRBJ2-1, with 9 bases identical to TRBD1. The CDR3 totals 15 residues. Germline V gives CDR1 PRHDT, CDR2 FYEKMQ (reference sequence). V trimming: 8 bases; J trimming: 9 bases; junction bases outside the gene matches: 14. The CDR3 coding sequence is TGTGCCAGCCGGTGTTTTTGGACAGGGGCCCCTGAGCAGTTCTTC. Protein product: CASRCFWTGAPEQFF.

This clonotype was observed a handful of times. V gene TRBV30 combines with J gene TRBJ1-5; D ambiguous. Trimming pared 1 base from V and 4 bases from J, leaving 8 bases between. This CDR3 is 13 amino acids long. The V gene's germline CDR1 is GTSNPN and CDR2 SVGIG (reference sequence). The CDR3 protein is CAWSGYSNQPQHF. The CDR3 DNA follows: TGTGCCTGGAGTGGTTATTCGAATCAGCCCCAGCATTTT.

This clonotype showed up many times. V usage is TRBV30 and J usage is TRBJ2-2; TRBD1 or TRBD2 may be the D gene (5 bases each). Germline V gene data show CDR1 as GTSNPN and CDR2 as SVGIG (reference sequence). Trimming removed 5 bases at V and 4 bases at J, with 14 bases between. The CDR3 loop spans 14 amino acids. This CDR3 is CAWARGPGTGELFF. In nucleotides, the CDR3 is TGTGCCTGGGCCCGGGGACCGGGCACCGGGGAGCTGTTTTTT.

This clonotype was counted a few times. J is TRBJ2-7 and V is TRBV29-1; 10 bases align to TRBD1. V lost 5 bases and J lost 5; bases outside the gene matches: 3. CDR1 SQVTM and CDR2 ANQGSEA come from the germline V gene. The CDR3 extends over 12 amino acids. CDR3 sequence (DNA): TGCAGCGTTACGACAGGGGGCAACGAGCAGTACTTC. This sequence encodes CSVTTGGNEQYF.

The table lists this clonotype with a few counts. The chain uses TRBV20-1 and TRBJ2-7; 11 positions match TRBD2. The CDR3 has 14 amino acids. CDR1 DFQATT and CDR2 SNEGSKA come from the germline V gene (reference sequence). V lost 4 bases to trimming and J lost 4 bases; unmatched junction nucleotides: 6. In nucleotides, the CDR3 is TGCAGTGCTACACGACTAGCGGGAATTTACGAGCAGTACTTC. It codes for CSATRLAGIYEQYF.

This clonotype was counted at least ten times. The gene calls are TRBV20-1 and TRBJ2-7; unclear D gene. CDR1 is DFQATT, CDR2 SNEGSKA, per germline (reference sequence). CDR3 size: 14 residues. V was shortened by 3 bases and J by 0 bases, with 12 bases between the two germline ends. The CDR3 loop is CSARDVVTSYEQYF. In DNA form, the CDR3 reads TGCAGTGCTAGGGACGTAGTAACCTCCTACGAGCAGTACTTC.

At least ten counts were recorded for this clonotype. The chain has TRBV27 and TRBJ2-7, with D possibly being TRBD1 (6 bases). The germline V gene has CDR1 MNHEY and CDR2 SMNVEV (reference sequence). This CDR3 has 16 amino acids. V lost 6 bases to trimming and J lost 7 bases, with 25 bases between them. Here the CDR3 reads CASSPNRVMDLGEQYF. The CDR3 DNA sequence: TGTGCCAGCAGCCCAAACAGGGTTATGGACCTGGGGGAGCAGTACTTC.

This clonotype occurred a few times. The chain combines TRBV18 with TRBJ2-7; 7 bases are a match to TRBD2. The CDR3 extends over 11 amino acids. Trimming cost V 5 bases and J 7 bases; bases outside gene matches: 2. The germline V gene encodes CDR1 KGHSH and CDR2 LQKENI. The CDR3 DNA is TGTGCCAGCTCAGGGACTAAGGAGCAGTACTTC. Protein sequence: CASSGTKEQYF.

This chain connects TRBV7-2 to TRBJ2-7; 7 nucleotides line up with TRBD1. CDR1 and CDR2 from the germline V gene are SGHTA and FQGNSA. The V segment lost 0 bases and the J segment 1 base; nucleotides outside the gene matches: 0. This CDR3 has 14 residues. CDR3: CASSLADRSYEQYF. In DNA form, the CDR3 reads TGTGCCAGCAGCTTAGCGGACAGGTCCTACGAGCAGTACTTC.

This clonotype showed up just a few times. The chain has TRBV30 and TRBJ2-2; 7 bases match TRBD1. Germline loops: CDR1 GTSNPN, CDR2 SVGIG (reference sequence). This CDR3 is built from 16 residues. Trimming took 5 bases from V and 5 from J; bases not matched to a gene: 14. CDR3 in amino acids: CAWGEEDRVWTGELFF. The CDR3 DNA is TGTGCCTGGGGGGAAGAAGACAGGGTATGGACCGGGGAGCTGTTTTTT.

CDR3 in DNA: TGCGCCAGCAGCTTGGCCCAGGGGTCTACATATGGCTACACCTTC. This translates into CASSLAQGSTYGYTF. This chain joins TRBV5-1 and TRBJ1-2, with D possibly TRBD1 on 6 matching bases. This CDR3 has 15 residues. V was cut by 0 bases and J by 5 bases, with 14 bases left in between. Per germline, CDR1 SGHRS and CDR2 YFSETQ.